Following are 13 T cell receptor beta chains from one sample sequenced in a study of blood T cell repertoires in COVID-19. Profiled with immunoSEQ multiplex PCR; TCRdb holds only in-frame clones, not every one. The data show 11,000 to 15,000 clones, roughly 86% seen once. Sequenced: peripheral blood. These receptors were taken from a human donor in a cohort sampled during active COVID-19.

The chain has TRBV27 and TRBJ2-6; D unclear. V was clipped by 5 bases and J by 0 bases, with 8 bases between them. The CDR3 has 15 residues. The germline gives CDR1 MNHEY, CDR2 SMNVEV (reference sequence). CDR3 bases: TGTGCCAGCAGTCCAATTAGCTCTGGGGCCAACGTCCTGACTTTC. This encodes CASSPISSGANVLTF.

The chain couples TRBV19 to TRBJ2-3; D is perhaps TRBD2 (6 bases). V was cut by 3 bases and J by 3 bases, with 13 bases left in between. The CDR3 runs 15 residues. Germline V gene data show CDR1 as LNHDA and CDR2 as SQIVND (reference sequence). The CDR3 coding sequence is TGTGCCAGTAGTATCATCGGGAGCGGGACAGATACGCAGTATTTT. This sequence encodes CASSIIGSGTDTQYF.

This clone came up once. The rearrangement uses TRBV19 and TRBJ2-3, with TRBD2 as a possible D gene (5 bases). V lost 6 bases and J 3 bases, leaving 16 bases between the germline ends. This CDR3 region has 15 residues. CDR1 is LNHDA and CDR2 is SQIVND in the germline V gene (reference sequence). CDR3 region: CASSELDRSTDTQYF. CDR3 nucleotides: TGTGCCAGTAGCGAACTAGATCGCTCGACAGATACGCAGTATTTT. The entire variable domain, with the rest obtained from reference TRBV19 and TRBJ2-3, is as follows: DGGITQSPKYLFRKEGQNVTLSCEQNLNHDAMYWYRQDPGQGLRLIYYSQIVNDFQKGDIAEGYSVSREKKESFPLTVTSAQKNPTAFYLCASSELDRSTDTQYFGPGTRLTVL.

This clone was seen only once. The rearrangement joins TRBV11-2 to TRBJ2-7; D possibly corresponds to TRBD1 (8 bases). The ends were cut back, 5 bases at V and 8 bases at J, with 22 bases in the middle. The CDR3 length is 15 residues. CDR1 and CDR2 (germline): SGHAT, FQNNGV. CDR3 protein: CASSAQGGSLTKQYF. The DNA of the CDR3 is TGTGCCAGCAGCGCACAGGGGGGGAGCCTTACGAAGCAGTACTTC. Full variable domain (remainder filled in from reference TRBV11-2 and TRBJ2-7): EAGVAQSPRYKIIEKRQSVAFWCNPISGHATLYWYQQILGQGPKLLIQFQNNGVVDDSQLPKDRFSAERLKGVDSTLKIQPAKLEDSAVYLCASSAQGGSLTKQYFGPGTRLTVT.

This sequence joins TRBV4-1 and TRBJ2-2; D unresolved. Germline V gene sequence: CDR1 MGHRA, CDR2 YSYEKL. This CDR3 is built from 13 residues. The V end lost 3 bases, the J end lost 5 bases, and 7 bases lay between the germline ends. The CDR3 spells CASSQSNTGELFF. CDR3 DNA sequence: TGCGCCAGCAGCCAGTCTAATACCGGGGAGCTGTTTTTT.

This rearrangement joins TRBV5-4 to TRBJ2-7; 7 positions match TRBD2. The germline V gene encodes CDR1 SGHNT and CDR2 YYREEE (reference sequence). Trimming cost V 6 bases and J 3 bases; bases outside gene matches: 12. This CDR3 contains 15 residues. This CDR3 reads CASNLDVREGYEQYF. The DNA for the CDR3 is TGTGCCAGCAACCTTGATGTCAGGGAGGGCTACGAGCAGTACTTC.

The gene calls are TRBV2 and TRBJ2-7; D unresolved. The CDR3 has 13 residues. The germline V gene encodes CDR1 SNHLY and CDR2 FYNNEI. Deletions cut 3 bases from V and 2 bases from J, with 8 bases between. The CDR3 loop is CASSERSTYEQYF. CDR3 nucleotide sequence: TGTGCCAGCAGTGAGCGGAGTACCTACGAGCAGTACTTC.

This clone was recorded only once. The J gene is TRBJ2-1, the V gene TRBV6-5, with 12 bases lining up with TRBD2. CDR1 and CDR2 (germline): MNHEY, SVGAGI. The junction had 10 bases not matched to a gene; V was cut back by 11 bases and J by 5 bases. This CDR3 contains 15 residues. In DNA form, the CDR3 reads TGTGCCTCCAGGGGACTAGCGGGTGGTAACAATGAGCAGTTCTTC. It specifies CASRGLAGGNNEQFF.

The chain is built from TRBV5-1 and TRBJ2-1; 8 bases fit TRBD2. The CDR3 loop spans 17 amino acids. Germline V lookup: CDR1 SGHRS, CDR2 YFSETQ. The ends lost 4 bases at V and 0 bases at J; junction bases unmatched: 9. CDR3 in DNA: TGCGCCAGCAGCCCTAGGGGTAGCGGGATCTCCTACAATGAGCAGTTCTTC. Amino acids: CASSPRGSGISYNEQFF.

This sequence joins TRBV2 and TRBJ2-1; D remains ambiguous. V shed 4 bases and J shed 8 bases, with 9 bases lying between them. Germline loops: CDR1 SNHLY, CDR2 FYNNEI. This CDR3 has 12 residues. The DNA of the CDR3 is TGTGCCAGCAGTGTACAGCTGCATGAGCAGTTCTTC. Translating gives CASSVQLHEQFF.

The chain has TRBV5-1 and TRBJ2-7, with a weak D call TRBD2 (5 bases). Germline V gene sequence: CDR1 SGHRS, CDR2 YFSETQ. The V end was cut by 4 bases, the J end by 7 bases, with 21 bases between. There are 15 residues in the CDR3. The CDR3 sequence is CASSPGLASLGEQYF. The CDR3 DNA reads TGCGCCAGCAGCCCTGGACTTGCAAGCTTGGGGGAGCAGTACTTC. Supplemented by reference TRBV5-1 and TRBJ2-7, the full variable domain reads KAGVTQTPRYLIKTRGQQVTLSCSPISGHRSVSWYQQTPGQGLQFLFEYFSETQRNKGNFPGRFSGRQFSNSRSEMNVSTLELGDSALYLCASSPGLASLGEQYFGPGTRLTVT.

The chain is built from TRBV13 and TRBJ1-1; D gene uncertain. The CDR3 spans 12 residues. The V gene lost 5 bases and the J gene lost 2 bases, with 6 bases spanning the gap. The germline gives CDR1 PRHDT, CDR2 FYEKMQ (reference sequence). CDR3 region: CASSRGNTEAFF. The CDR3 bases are TGTGCCAGCAGCCGGGGAAACACTGAAGCTTTCTTT.

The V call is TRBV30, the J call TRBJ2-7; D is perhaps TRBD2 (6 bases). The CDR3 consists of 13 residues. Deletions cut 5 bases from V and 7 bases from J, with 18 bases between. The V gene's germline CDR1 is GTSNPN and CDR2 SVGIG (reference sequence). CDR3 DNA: TGTGCCTGGGCTACGGGGCTAGCGCGAGAGCAGTACTTC. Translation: CAWATGLAREQYF. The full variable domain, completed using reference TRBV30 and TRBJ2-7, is SQTIHQWPATLVQPVGSPLSLECTVEGTSNPNLYWYRQAAGRGLQLLFYSVGIGQISSEVPQNLSASRPQDRQFILSSKKLLLSDSGFYLCAWATGLAREQYFGPGTRLTVT.